Shown below are 22 T cell receptor beta chains from a single sample sequenced in a study of shared clonotypes between healthy human individuals. TCRdb's copy holds only in-frame clones and misses some; the assay was immunoSEQ multiplex PCR. The repertoire has roughly 1.5 million clones, nearly 99% of them found once; the top ten carry less than 0.55%. Sequencing input: naive CD4+ T cells sorted from blood. Described subset: CD45RA+ positively selected. The receptor set was obtained from a man aged 25-40 years in good health.

This chain joins TRBV13 and TRBJ2-5; tentative D call: TRBD1 (6 bases). V lost 5 bases, J lost 5 bases, and 21 bases lay in between. Germline CDR1 is PRHDT and CDR2 is FYEKMQ (reference sequence). This CDR3 is built from 16 residues. The CDR3 DNA follows: TGTGCCAGCAGCCGAAATATCCCCGGGACAAAGGAGACCCAGTACTTC. As protein: CASSRNIPGTKETQYF. The full variable domain, its missing parts supplied by reference TRBV13 and TRBJ2-5, is AAGVIQSPRHLIKEKRETATLKCYPIPRHDTVYWYQQGPGQDPQFLISFYEKMQSDKGSIPDRFSAQQFSDYHSELNMSSLELGDSALYFCASSRNIPGTKETQYFGPGTRLLVL.

The chain recombines TRBV28 with TRBJ2-7, with D perhaps TRBD1 (6 bases). Trimming pared 6 bases from V and 2 bases from J, leaving 11 bases between. The length of the CDR3 is 13 residues. CDR1 is MDHEN, CDR2 SYDVKM, per germline. The CDR3 sequence is CASRLNRAYEQYF. For the CDR3, the DNA is TGTGCCAGCAGATTAAACAGGGCCTACGAGCAGTACTTC.

The V and J genes are TRBV9 and TRBJ1-3, with unresolved D. The V gene's germline CDR1 is SGDLS and CDR2 YYNGEE. The CDR3 is 16 residues long. The V and J ends lost 4 bases and 3 bases respectively, with 17 bases between them. The CDR3: CASSFQAGVLGNTIYF. The CDR3 DNA follows: TGTGCCAGCAGCTTCCAAGCCGGGGTCCTTGGAAACACCATATATTTT.

This chain joins TRBV4-1 and TRBJ2-7; D ambiguous. The CDR3 sequence is 16 residues long. The ends were cut back, 2 bases at V and 4 bases at J, with 18 bases in the middle. CDR1 MGHRA and CDR2 YSYEKL come from the germline V gene. CDR3 protein: CASSQQHRDILYEQYF. CDR3 coding DNA: TGCGCCAGCAGCCAACAACATAGGGATATCTTGTACGAGCAGTACTTC.

The CDR3 spells CATSRVAEQETQYF. In DNA, the CDR3 is TGTGCCACCAGCAGAGTGGCGGAACAAGAGACCCAGTACTTC. The J gene is TRBJ2-5, the V gene TRBV15, with D unclear. The V end was cut by 1 base, the J end by 2 bases, with 8 bases between. Germline V CDR1 and CDR2: LNHNV, YYDKDF (reference sequence). The CDR3 has 14 amino acids.

The chain employs TRBV5-1 and TRBJ2-7, with D maybe TRBD1 (5 bases). The length of the CDR3 is 15 residues. Trimming stripped 6 bases from V and 2 bases from J, with 18 bases between. Germline values: CDR1 SGHRS, CDR2 YFSETQ. In DNA, the CDR3 is TGCGCCAGCAATAGTGGGGCTACCTTCGCCTACGAGCAGTACTTC. This encodes CASNSGATFAYEQYF. The full variable domain, its missing parts supplied by reference TRBV5-1 and TRBJ2-7, is KAGVTQTPRYLIKTRGQQVTLSCSPISGHRSVSWYQQTPGQGLQFLFEYFSETQRNKGNFPGRFSGRQFSNSRSEMNVSTLELGDSALYLCASNSGATFAYEQYFGPGTRLTVT.

This chain uses TRBV28 with TRBJ2-1; 12 bases agree with TRBD2. J gave up 7 bases and V 4 bases, and 8 bases lay outside the gene matches. The CDR3 loop spans 16 amino acids. CDR1 and CDR2 (germline): MDHEN, SYDVKM. CDR3 amino acids: CASSSTSGSVHNEQFF. Here the CDR3 DNA reads TGTGCCAGCAGTTCGACTAGCGGGAGCGTACATAATGAGCAGTTCTTC.

This chain's CDR3 is CASSGAGAGPGEQYF. The CDR3 bases are TGTGCCAGCAGCGGGGCTGGGGCAGGGCCTGGCGAGCAGTACTTC. V is TRBV28 and J is TRBJ2-7; either TRBD1 or TRBD2 may fit D (5 bases each). The CDR3 contains 15 residues. The V and J ends lost 6 bases and 6 bases respectively, with 21 bases between them. Germline CDR1 is MDHEN and CDR2 is SYDVKM.

V usage is TRBV5-1 and J usage is TRBJ2-5; D gene ambiguous. Trimming took off 7 bases at V and 4 bases at J, with 11 bases between the two ends. Germline CDR1 reads SGHRS; CDR2 reads YFSETQ. CDR3 length: 12 residues. The chain's CDR3 is CASASMGETQYF. CDR3 nucleotides: TGCGCCAGCGCGTCGATGGGAGAGACCCAGTACTTC.

The chain carries TRBV7-9 and TRBJ2-1; the match to TRBD2 covers 10 bases. J was trimmed by 2 bases and V by 3 bases; bases with no gene match: 7. CDR3 size: 17 residues. CDR1 is SEHNR, CDR2 FQNEAQ, per germline (reference sequence). The CDR3 loop reads CASSLGGLADTYNEQFF. CDR3 DNA sequence: TGTGCCAGCAGCTTGGGAGGACTAGCGGACACCTACAATGAGCAGTTCTTC.

The V call is TRBV7-8, the J call TRBJ2-7; possible D gene TRBD2, 5 bases. V was pared by 0 bases and J by 1 base, with 31 bases between. CDR3 size: 22 residues. Germline V gene sequence: CDR1 SGHVS, CDR2 FQNEAQ. Here the CDR3 DNA reads TGTGCCAGCAGCTTAGCCGTGACCGCCCCTGCCACTTCGGACTTTTGGTCCTACGAGCAGTACTTC. It translates to CASSLAVTAPATSDFWSYEQYF.

About this clone: Other nucleotide sequences in the sample specify the same CDR3. The chain has TRBV2 and TRBJ2-3; D is undetermined. The CDR3 covers 11 residues. V gave up 6 bases and J gave up 3 bases, with 4 bases separating them. Germline V gene lookup returns CDR1 SNHLY and CDR2 FYNNEI. The CDR3 DNA follows: TGTGCCAGCAGCCCTACAGATACGCAGTATTTT. It specifies CASSPTDTQYF.

In regard to this clone: One junction end does not reproduce the germline sequence, and a read error may be involved. The V and J genes are TRBV14 and TRBJ2-3; D call uncertain. This CDR3 region has 13 residues. The germline V gene has CDR1 SGHDN and CDR2 FVKESK. The CDR3 spells CASSQAGTHTQYF. The DNA for the CDR3 is TGTGCCAGCAGCCAAGCTGGCACACATACGCAGTATTTT.

This chain connects TRBV18 to TRBJ2-2; weak D call: TRBD1 (6 bases). Germline assignment: CDR1 KGHSH and CDR2 LQKENI. The length of the CDR3 is 14 residues. V was pared by 4 bases and J by 3 bases, with 9 bases between. The CDR3 protein is CASSLYRDTGELFF. The CDR3 nucleotides read TGTGCCAGCTCACTATACAGGGACACCGGGGAGCTGTTTTTT.

The chain employs TRBV4-3 and TRBJ1-1; 9 nucleotides agree with TRBD1. Looked up from germline, CDR1 is LGHNA and CDR2 is YSLEER. Trimming took 2 bases from V and 4 from J; bases not matched to a gene: 2. The CDR3 has 14 residues. CDR3 DNA: TGCGCCAGCAGCCAAAACAGGGGGCCCACTGAAGCTTTCTTT. This encodes CASSQNRGPTEAFF.

This chain joins TRBV28 and TRBJ2-1; no reliable D call. CDR3 size: 13 residues. Trimming took off 2 bases at V and 6 bases at J, with 8 bases between the two ends. The V gene's germline CDR1 is MDHEN and CDR2 SYDVKM. DNA of the CDR3: TGTGCCAGCAGTTTACGATCAGGCAATGAGCAGTTCTTC. This sequence encodes CASSLRSGNEQFF.

The chain links TRBV28 to TRBJ2-5; a possible D gene is TRBD2 (5 bases). The CDR3 totals 15 residues. Trimming shortened V by 3 bases and J by 7 bases, and 18 bases separated the two germline ends. Germline CDR1 MDHEN, CDR2 SYDVKM. For the CDR3, the DNA is TGTGCCAGCAGTTTGATTTTGGCAGGAGGTGGGACCCAGTACTTC. This translates into CASSLILAGGGTQYF.

With regard to this clone: The sample contains more than one DNA sequence encoding this CDR3. The chain combines TRBV29-1 with TRBJ2-2; no definite D call. V was shortened by 8 bases and J by 0 bases, with 16 bases between the two germline ends. The germline V gene encodes CDR1 SQVTM and CDR2 ANQGSEA. The CDR3 is made up of 15 amino acids. The CDR3 DNA is TGCAGCATCCTCGAAGCGAGAGCGAACACCGGGGAGCTGTTTTTT. Protein product: CSILEARANTGELFF.

The V gene is TRBV7-2, the J gene TRBJ2-1, with 7 bases that match TRBD2. Germline lookup yields CDR1 SGHTA and CDR2 FQGNSA. V trimming: 3 bases; J trimming: 2 bases; junction bases outside the gene matches: 4. This CDR3 contains 15 residues. CDR3 nucleotide sequence: TGTGCCAGCAGCTTCACCGGGACTACCTACAATGAGCAGTTCTTC. Protein sequence: CASSFTGTTYNEQFF. Based on the CDR3 plus reference TRBV7-2 and TRBJ2-1, the full variable domain is GAGVSQSPSNKVTEKGKDVELRCDPISGHTALYWYRQSLGQGLEFLIYFQGNSAPDKSGLPSDRFSAERTGGSVSTLTIQRTQQEDSAVYLCASSFTGTTYNEQFFGPGTRLTVL.

The chain combines TRBV5-1 with TRBJ2-3; 15 bases are shared with TRBD2. V trimming: 3 bases; J trimming: 2 bases; junction bases outside the gene matches: 4. Germline V gives CDR1 SGHRS, CDR2 YFSETQ. This CDR3 has 17 residues. The CDR3: CASSSGLAGGSTDTQYF. The CDR3 nucleotides read TGCGCCAGCAGCTCCGGACTAGCGGGAGGGTCCACAGATACGCAGTATTTT.

The chain has TRBV27 and TRBJ1-2, with a weak D call TRBD1 (6 bases). Germline CDR1 and CDR2: MNHEY and SMNVEV (reference sequence). V shed 5 bases and J shed 4 bases, with 17 bases lying between them. This CDR3 is built from 15 residues. This CDR3 is CASSHRDRPAYGYTF. The CDR3 DNA is TGTGCCAGCAGTCACAGGGATAGACCAGCCTATGGCTACACCTTC.

The rearrangement joins TRBV5-6 to TRBJ2-7, with a weak D call TRBD2 (5 bases). The CDR3 is 12 amino acids. Germline loops: CDR1 SGHDT, CDR2 YYEEEE. The ends were cut back, 4 bases at V and 4 bases at J, with 9 bases in the middle. As DNA, the CDR3 is TGTGCCAGCAGCCCGTCGGGGTACGAGCAGTACTTC. Protein: CASSPSGYEQYF.